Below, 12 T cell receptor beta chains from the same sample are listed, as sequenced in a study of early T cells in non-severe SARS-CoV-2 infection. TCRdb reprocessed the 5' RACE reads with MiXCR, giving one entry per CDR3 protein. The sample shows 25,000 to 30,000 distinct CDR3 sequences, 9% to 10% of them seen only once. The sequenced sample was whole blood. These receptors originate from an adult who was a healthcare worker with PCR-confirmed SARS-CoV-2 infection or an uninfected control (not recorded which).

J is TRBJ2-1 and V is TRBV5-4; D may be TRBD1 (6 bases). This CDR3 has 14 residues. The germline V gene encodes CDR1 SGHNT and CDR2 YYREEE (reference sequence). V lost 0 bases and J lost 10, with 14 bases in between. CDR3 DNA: TGTGCCAGCAGCTTGGGGACACAAGGGGGAGAGCAGTTCTTC. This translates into CASSLGTQGGEQFF.

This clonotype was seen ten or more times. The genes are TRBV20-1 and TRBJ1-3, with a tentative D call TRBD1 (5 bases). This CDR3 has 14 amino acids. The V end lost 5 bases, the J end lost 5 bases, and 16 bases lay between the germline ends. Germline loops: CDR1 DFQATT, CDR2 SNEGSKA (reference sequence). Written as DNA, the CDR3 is TGCAGTGCTCACAATCCCGGGACCCGAAACACCATATATTTT. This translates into CSAHNPGTRNTIYF.

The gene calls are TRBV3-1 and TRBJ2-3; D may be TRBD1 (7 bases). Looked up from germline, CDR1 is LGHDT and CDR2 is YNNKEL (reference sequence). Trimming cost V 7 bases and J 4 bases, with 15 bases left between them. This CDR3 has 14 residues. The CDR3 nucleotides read TGTGCCAGCACCCCAGGGGGGTGGGCAGATACGCAGTATTTT. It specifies CASTPGGWADTQYF.

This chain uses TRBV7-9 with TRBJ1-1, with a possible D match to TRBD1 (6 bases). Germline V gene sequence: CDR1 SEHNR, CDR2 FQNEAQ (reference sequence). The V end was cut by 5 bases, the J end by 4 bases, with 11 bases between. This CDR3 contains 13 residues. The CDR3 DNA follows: TGTGCCAGCAGCAGACGGGACATCACTGAAGCTTTCTTT. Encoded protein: CASSRRDITEAFF.

CDR3: CASSYSTGEAFF. Here the CDR3 DNA reads TGTGCCAGCAGTTACTCGACAGGTGAAGCTTTCTTT. The chain has TRBV6-5 and TRBJ1-1, with TRBD1 as a possible D gene (6 bases). CDR3 length: 12 amino acids. The V gene lost 0 bases and the J gene lost 7 bases, with 6 bases spanning the gap. In germline, CDR1 is MNHEY, CDR2 SVGAGI.

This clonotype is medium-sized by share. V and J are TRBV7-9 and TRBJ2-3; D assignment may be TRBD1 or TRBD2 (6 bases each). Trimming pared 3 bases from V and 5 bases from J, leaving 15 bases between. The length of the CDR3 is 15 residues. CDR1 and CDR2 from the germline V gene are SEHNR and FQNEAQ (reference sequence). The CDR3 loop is CASSLAGRGGDTQYF. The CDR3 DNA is TGTGCCAGCAGCTTGGCGGGGCGAGGGGGAGATACGCAGTATTTT.

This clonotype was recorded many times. The CDR3, as DNA: TGTGCCACGGGGCTGGCACTTGAGCCGGGACAGGCCGCCCCTAGCACAGATACGCAGTATTTT. Its translation: CATGLALEPGQAAPSTDTQYF. The chain uses TRBV24-1 and TRBJ2-3, with TRBD1 identical over 8 bases. J gave up 0 bases and V 10 bases, and 26 bases lay outside the gene matches. CDR1 and CDR2 from the germline V gene are KGHDR and SFDVKD. CDR3 length: 21 amino acids.

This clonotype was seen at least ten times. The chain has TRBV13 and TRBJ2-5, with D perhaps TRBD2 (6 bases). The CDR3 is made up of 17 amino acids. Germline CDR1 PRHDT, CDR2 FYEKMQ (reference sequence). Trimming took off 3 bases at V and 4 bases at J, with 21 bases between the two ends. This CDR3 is CASSFLGSGPSGETQYF. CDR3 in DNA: TGTGCCAGCAGCTTCCTCGGTAGCGGCCCCTCGGGAGAGACCCAGTACTTC.

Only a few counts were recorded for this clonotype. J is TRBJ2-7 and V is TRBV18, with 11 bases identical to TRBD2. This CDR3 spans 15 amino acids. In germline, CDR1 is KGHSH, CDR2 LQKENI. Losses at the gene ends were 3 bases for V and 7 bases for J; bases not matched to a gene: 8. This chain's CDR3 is CASSPVTSGGGEQYF. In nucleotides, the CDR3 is TGTGCCAGCTCACCGGTCACTAGCGGGGGTGGTGAGCAGTACTTC.

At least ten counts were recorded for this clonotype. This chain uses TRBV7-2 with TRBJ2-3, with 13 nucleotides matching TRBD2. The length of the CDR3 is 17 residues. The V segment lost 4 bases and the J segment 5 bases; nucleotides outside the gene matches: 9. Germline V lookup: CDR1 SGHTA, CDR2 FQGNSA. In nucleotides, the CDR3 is TGTGCCAGCAGCTATAGAACTAGACTAGCGGGGGGAGATACGCAGTATTTT. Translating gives CASSYRTRLAGGDTQYF.

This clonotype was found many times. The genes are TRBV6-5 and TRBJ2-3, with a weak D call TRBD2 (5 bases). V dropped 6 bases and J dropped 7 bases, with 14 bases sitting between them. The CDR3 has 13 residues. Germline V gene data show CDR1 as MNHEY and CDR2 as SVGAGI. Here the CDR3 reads CASRKPGENTQYF. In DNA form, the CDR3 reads TGTGCCAGCAGGAAGCCTGGGGAGAATACGCAGTATTTT.

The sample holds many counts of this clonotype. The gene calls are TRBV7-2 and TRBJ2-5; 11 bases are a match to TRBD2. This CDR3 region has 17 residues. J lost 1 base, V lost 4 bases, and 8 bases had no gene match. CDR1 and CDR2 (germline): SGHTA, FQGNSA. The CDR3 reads CASSSTRLAGPQETQYF. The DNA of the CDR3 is TGTGCCAGCAGCTCCACAAGACTAGCGGGGCCCCAAGAGACCCAGTACTTC.